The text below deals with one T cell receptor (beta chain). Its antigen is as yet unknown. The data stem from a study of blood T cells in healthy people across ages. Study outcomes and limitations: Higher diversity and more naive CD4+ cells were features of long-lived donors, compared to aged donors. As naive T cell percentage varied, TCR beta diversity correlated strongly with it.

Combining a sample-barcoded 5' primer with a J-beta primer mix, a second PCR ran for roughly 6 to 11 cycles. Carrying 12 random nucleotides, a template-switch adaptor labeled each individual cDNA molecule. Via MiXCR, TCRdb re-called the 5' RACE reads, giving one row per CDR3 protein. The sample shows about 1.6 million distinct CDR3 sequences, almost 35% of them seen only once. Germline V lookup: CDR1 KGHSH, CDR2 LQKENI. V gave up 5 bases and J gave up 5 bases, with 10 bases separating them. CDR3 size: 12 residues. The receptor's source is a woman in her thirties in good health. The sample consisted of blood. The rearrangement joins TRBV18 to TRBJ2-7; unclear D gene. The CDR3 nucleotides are TGTGCCAGCTCAGTAGCAACTCACGAGCAGTACTTC. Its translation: CASSVATHEQYF. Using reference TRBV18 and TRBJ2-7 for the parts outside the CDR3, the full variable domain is NAGVMQNPRHLVRRRGQEARLRCSPMKGHSHVYWYRQLPEEGLKFMVYLQKENIIDESGMPKERFSAEFPKEGPSILRIQQVVRGDSAAYFCASSVATHEQYFGPGTRLTVT.